Each of the 26 T cell receptor beta chains below was sequenced from the same sample in a study of technical replicates of blood from a handful of donors. Method: immunoSEQ multiplex PCR; TCRdb's copy keeps in-frame clones and lacks some. The repertoire holds about 75,000 clones, roughly 92% seen once, with 4.7% in the top ten. Sequencing was carried out using PBMCs. These receptors originate from a human donor in good health. Some clones in this sample may be carry-over from other donors' samples.

The rearrangement links TRBV7-9 to TRBJ2-2; possible D gene TRBD2, 6 bases. The CDR3 has 14 amino acids. V gave up 5 bases and J gave up 7 bases, with 14 bases separating them. Looked up from germline, CDR1 is SEHNR and CDR2 is FQNEAQ (reference sequence). The CDR3 nucleotides are TGTGCCAGCAGCCTGGCCGGGGGTGTCGGGGAGCTGTTTTTT. The encoded protein is CASSLAGGVGELFF.

J is TRBJ2-1 and V is TRBV30; D uncertain. The CDR3 length is 11 residues. Trimming took 2 bases from V and 8 from J, leaving 7 bases between them. CDR1 and CDR2 from the germline V gene are GTSNPN and SVGIG (reference sequence). The CDR3 protein is CAWSPRDEQFF. The CDR3 nucleotides are TGTGCCTGGAGTCCACGGGATGAGCAGTTCTTC.

V is TRBV28 and J is TRBJ2-7, with 13 bases fitting TRBD2. The V gene end was trimmed by 3 bases and the J gene end by 5 bases; junction bases not matched to a gene: 10. This CDR3 region has 17 residues. Germline assignment: CDR1 MDHEN and CDR2 SYDVKM. CDR3 in DNA: TGTGCCAGCAGTTTTAAATCCGGGACTAGCGGGACCCACGAGCAGTACTTC. As protein: CASSFKSGTSGTHEQYF.

This clone was seen more than once but under ten times. The chain is built from TRBV7-2 and TRBJ2-2; D gene ambiguous. The CDR3 runs 14 residues. Trimming cost V 5 bases and J 4 bases, with 11 bases left between them. In germline, CDR1 is SGHTA, CDR2 FQGNSA. The CDR3 here is CASSPVSFTGELFF. CDR3 nucleotide sequence: TGTGCCAGCAGCCCTGTTAGTTTCACCGGGGAGCTGTTTTTT.

V gene TRBV7-2 combines with J gene TRBJ2-6; D gene ambiguous. Per the germline V gene, CDR1 is SGHTA and CDR2 is FQGNSA. The CDR3 is 17 residues long. Trimming stripped 2 bases from V and 0 bases from J, with 11 bases between. The CDR3 DNA follows: TGTGCCAGCAGCTTAAATTTTCGTAGCTCTGGGGCCAACGTCCTGACTTTC. It is translated as CASSLNFRSSGANVLTF.

The chain employs TRBV5-8 and TRBJ1-5; 7 positions match TRBD1. CDR1 is SGHTS, CDR2 YDEGEE, per germline. CDR3 length: 17 amino acids. J lost 0 bases, V lost 4 bases, and 10 bases had no gene match. The CDR3 region is CASSPGQRGYSNQPQHF. The CDR3 DNA follows: TGTGCCAGCAGCCCGGGACAGAGGGGGTATAGCAATCAGCCCCAGCATTTT.

The chain joins TRBV29-1 to TRBJ2-1, with 10 bases identical to TRBD2. The trim removed 3 bases at V and 9 bases at J, leaving 11 bases unmatched. Germline V gene sequence: CDR1 SQVTM, CDR2 ANQGSEA. CDR3 size: 15 residues. This CDR3 is CSVELPSGRWGEQFF. In nucleotides, the CDR3 is TGCAGCGTTGAGTTGCCTAGCGGGAGATGGGGTGAGCAGTTCTTC.

The chain carries TRBV7-2 and TRBJ2-3; D possibly corresponds to TRBD2 (5 bases). The CDR3 is 14 residues long. CDR1 and CDR2 from the germline V gene are SGHTA and FQGNSA. V lost 3 bases, J lost 0 bases, and 7 bases lay in between. CDR3 residues: CASSFRGSTDTQYF. CDR3 coding DNA: TGTGCCAGCAGCTTCCGGGGTAGCACAGATACGCAGTATTTT.

This clone occurred once. The genes are TRBV25-1 and TRBJ1-6; D gene ambiguous. The V gene's germline CDR1 is MGHDK and CDR2 SYGVNS. Trimming pared 7 bases from V and 8 bases from J, leaving 12 bases between. This CDR3 is built from 13 residues. CDR3 in amino acids: CASKMEGYSPLHF. The CDR3, as DNA: TGTGCCAGCAAAATGGAGGGATATTCACCCCTCCACTTT.

The V and J genes are TRBV11-2 and TRBJ2-3; tentative D call: TRBD2 (6 bases). Germline V lookup: CDR1 SGHAT, CDR2 FQNNGV. The CDR3 has 14 residues. The V end lost 1 base, the J end lost 6 bases, and 11 bases lay between the germline ends. The CDR3, as DNA: TGTGCCAGCAGCTTAGCGGGAGCGGTGGATACGCAGTATTTT. This encodes CASSLAGAVDTQYF.

This chain links TRBV30 with TRBJ2-7; 7 bases map to TRBD2. CDR3 size: 13 residues. CDR1 is GTSNPN, CDR2 SVGIG, per germline (reference sequence). Losses at the gene ends were 0 bases for V and 7 bases for J; bases not matched to a gene: 6. The CDR3, as DNA: TGTGCCTGGAGTGTAGCGGGAAGGAGGGAGCAGTACTTC. Its translation: CAWSVAGRREQYF.

The chain combines TRBV10-3 with TRBJ2-1; D perhaps matches TRBD2 (6 bases). Germline V gene lookup returns CDR1 ENHRY and CDR2 SYGVKD. Between the trimmed V and J ends, which lost 2 bases and 7 bases, there was a span of 12 bases. The length of the CDR3 is 14 residues. CDR3 sequence reads: CAISERTGENEQFF. Here the CDR3 DNA reads TGTGCCATCAGTGAGAGAACGGGAGAAAATGAGCAGTTCTTC.

This chain links TRBV6-1 with TRBJ2-3; TRBD2 matches 7 bases. This CDR3 comprises 15 residues. Germline V CDR1 and CDR2: MNHNS, SASEGT. The V segment lost 4 bases and the J segment 4 bases; nucleotides outside the gene matches: 8. Written as DNA, the CDR3 is TGTGCCAGCAGTGGATGGGGGGGGAATTCAGATACGCAGTATTTT. Residues: CASSGWGGNSDTQYF.

The genes are TRBV4-2 and TRBJ1-4, with 9 bases fitting TRBD1. After removal of 2 bases from V and 8 bases from J, the junction contained 9 bases not matched to a gene. The CDR3 contains 16 residues. The V gene's germline CDR1 is LGHNA and CDR2 YNFKEQ. The CDR3 region has the DNA TGTGCCAGCAGCCAACCGATGACAGGGGGGGAAGAAAAACTGTTTTTT. Translation: CASSQPMTGGEEKLFF.

This sequence joins TRBV7-3 and TRBJ2-1; possibly TRBD2 for D (6 bases). Germline V lookup: CDR1 SGHTA, CDR2 FQGTGA. Trimming took 5 bases from V and 5 from J, leaving 16 bases between them. The CDR3 covers 15 residues. The CDR3 nucleotides read TGTGCCAGCAGCCCTCTAGCGTCGCGAGACAATGAGCAGTTCTTC. Translation: CASSPLASRDNEQFF.

The chain has TRBV9 and TRBJ1-6; the match to TRBD1 covers 9 bases. Germline V gives CDR1 SGDLS, CDR2 YYNGEE. The CDR3 totals 16 residues. Trimming removed 0 bases from V and 9 bases from J; junction bases left unmatched: 7. CDR3 nucleotide sequence: TGTGCCAGCAGCGTAGCCGGAAGACAGGGGGGTTCACCCCTCCACTTT. It is translated as CASSVAGRQGGSPLHF.

This clone was recorded once. V is TRBV9 and J is TRBJ1-4, with TRBD1 as a possible D gene (6 bases). Trimming left V 5 bases short and J 3 bases short, with 11 bases between. The CDR3 has 14 amino acids. Per germline, CDR1 SGDLS and CDR2 YYNGEE. The chain's CDR3 is CASSKGGANEKLFF. The CDR3, as DNA: TGTGCCAGCAGTAAAGGGGGGGCTAATGAAAAACTGTTTTTT. Together with reference TRBV9 and TRBJ1-4, the CDR3 gives the full variable domain: DSGVTQTPKHLITATGQRVTLRCSPRSGDLSVYWYQQSLDQGLQFLIQYYNGEERAKGNILERFSAQQFPDLHSELNLSSLELGDSALYFCASSKGGANEKLFFGSGTQLSVL.

The chain carries TRBV6-6 and TRBJ1-2, with D uncertain. From germline, CDR1 is MNHNY and CDR2 SVGAGI (reference sequence). The CDR3 has 12 residues. V was pared by 6 bases and J by 5 bases, with 10 bases between. This chain's CDR3 is CASSLGEYGYTF. As DNA, the CDR3 is TGTGCCAGCAGCCTGGGCGAGTATGGCTACACCTTC.

This chain links TRBV4-2 with TRBJ2-2; the match to TRBD2 covers 10 bases. Germline lookup yields CDR1 LGHNA and CDR2 YNFKEQ. The CDR3 covers 17 residues. Trimming cost V 3 bases and J 0 bases; bases outside gene matches: 4. The CDR3 nucleotides read TGTGCCAGCAGCCAGGTTGGACTAGCGGCGAACACCGGGGAGCTGTTTTTT. Translated: CASSQVGLAANTGELFF.

The chain is built from TRBV7-8 and TRBJ2-7; D is perhaps TRBD1 (6 bases). The CDR3 has 13 residues. Germline V gene lookup returns CDR1 SGHVS and CDR2 FQNEAQ. V lost 4 bases and J lost 1, with 8 bases in between. CDR3 sequence (DNA): TGTGCCAGCAGCTCACAGGGTTCCTACGAGCAGTACTTC. Translated, it gives CASSSQGSYEQYF.

This rearrangement joins TRBV4-3 to TRBJ2-5; 7 bases align to TRBD2. Germline CDR1 and CDR2: LGHNA and YSLEER. The junction had 4 bases not matched to a gene; V was cut back by 0 bases and J by 0 bases. This CDR3 is 16 amino acids long. CDR3 residues: CASSQEPAGNQETQYF. In nucleotides, the CDR3 is TGCGCCAGCAGCCAAGAACCAGCGGGAAACCAAGAGACCCAGTACTTC.

CDR3 DNA: TGTGCCAGCAGCTTAGATCCAGGCACAGATACGCAGTATTTT. Translated, it gives CASSLDPGTDTQYF. The chain is built from TRBV7-2 and TRBJ2-3; D gene uncertain. CDR3 length equals 14 residues. Germline CDR1 reads SGHTA; CDR2 reads FQGNSA. Trimming left V 1 base short and J 1 base short, with 6 bases between.

The chain employs TRBV7-2 and TRBJ2-6; D remains unclear. The CDR3 loop spans 15 amino acids. V was pared by 7 bases and J by 1 base, with 11 bases between. Germline-derived CDR1 and CDR2 are SGHTA and FQGNSA. The CDR3 region has the DNA TGTGCCAGCAACTCTCTTGAGTCTGGGGCCAACGTCCTGACTTTC. It codes for CASNSLESGANVLTF.

The chain uses TRBV10-1 and TRBJ2-5; 9 bases are a match to TRBD2. Per germline, CDR1 WNHNN and CDR2 SYGVQD (reference sequence). Losses at the gene ends were 4 bases for V and 0 bases for J; bases not matched to a gene: 6. The CDR3 runs to 16 residues. This CDR3 reads CASSVGAGGNQETQYF. CDR3 nucleotide sequence: TGCGCCAGCAGTGTCGGGGCGGGAGGGAACCAAGAGACCCAGTACTTC.

This clone was detected only once. V is TRBV7-3 and J is TRBJ1-1; D is undetermined. This CDR3 region has 13 residues. CDR1 is SGHTA, CDR2 FQGTGA, per germline. Trimming shortened V by 2 bases and J by 1 base, and 5 bases separated the two germline ends. This CDR3 reads CASSLGRNTEAFF. In DNA, the CDR3 is TGTGCCAGCAGCTTAGGCAGGAACACTGAAGCTTTCTTT. The variable domain in full, with the rest retrieved from reference TRBV7-3 and TRBJ1-1, is GAGVSQTPSNKVTEKGKYVELRCDPISGHTALYWYRQSLGQGPEFLIYFQGTGAADDSGLPNDRFFAVRPEGSVSTLKIQRTERGDSAVYLCASSLGRNTEAFFGQGTRLTVV.

This clone showed up just a few times. The rearrangement links TRBV11-2 to TRBJ2-3, with D maybe TRBD2 (6 bases). Trimming took 3 bases from V and 1 from J, leaving 14 bases between them. Germline V lookup: CDR1 SGHAT, CDR2 FQNNGV. The CDR3 extends over 16 amino acids. The CDR3 is CASSFPGGLRTDTQYF. CDR3 coding DNA: TGTGCCAGCAGCTTTCCCGGCGGACTACGCACAGATACGCAGTATTTT.